These 2 T cell receptor beta chains were sequenced from one sample in a study of T-cell reconstitution after alpha-beta-depleted transplantation in children. It was with unique molecular identifiers that the TCRbeta library was prepared. MiXCR was run by TCRdb on the PCR reads, yielding one entry per CDR3 protein. In the table there are about 460,000 distinct CDR3 sequences, approximately 10% of which are singletons. The specimen was PBMCs, mostly from graft donor cells, collected 180 days after TCRalphabeta/CD19-depleted stem cell transplant. The receptors originated from a female patient aged 2 to 10 who had a stem cell transplant for aplastic anemia, so the T cells may come from the graft donor.

Many counts were recorded for this clonotype. This rearrangement joins TRBV29-1 to TRBJ1-2; D gene uncertain. The CDR3 runs to 14 residues. Germline CDR1 reads SQVTM; CDR2 reads ANQGSEA. V was shortened by 5 bases and J by 1 base, with 14 bases between the two germline ends. In DNA form, the CDR3 reads TGCAGCGTTTCCCCGGACGGGATTAACTATGGCTACACCTTC. Translation: CSVSPDGINYGYTF.

The chain combines TRBV20-1 with TRBJ2-7; D perhaps matches TRBD2 (6 bases). Germline assignment: CDR1 DFQATT and CDR2 SNEGSKA (reference sequence). This CDR3 comprises 13 residues. The V end was cut by 3 bases, the J end by 4 bases, with 13 bases between. The CDR3 region is CSASGPRGYEQYV. In DNA, the CDR3 is TGCAGTGCTAGCGGCCCCCGGGGGTACGAGCAGTACGTC.